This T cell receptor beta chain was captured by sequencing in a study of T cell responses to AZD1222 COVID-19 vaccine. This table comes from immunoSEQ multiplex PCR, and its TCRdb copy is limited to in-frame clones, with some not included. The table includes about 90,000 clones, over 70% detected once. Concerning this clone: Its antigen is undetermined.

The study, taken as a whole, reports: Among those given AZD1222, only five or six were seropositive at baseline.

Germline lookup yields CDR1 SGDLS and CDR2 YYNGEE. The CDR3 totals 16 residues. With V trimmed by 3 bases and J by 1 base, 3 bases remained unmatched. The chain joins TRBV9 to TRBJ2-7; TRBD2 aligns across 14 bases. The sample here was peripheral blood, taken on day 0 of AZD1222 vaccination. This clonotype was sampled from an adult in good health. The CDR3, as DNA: TGTGCCAGCAGCGCGGGACTAGCGGGAGTATCCTACGAGCAGTACTTC. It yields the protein CASSAGLAGVSYEQYF.